This T cell receptor (beta chain) emerged from a study of CD8 T cells in Susac syndrome. RNA in amounts of 0.5 to 1 ug was reverse transcribed with random hexamers. MiXCR was run by TCRdb on the immunoSEQ multiplex PCR reads, yielding one entry per CDR3 protein. The sample carries 25,000 to 30,000 distinct CDR3 sequences, 94% recorded once. FACS enriched CD8+ TEMRA cells, while bulk CD8+ and CD4+ were negatively isolated. The V gene's germline CDR1 is LNHDA and CDR2 SQIVND (reference sequence). The CDR3 is made up of 15 amino acids. Deletions cut 5 bases from V and 5 bases from J, with 18 bases between.

This chain connects TRBV19 to TRBJ1-1; no firm D call. The sequenced sample was CD8+ T cells from PBMCs. This receptor was obtained from a human donor in good health. The CDR3 region has the DNA TGTGCCAGTAGTGATTTCCAGGTGGGAAGTACTGAAGCTTTCTTT. This gives the protein CASSDFQVGSTEAFF. The variable domain in full, completed from reference TRBV19 and TRBJ1-1, reads DGGITQSPKYLFRKEGQNVTLSCEQNLNHDAMYWYRQDPGQGLRLIYYSQIVNDFQKGDIAEGYSVSREKKESFPLTVTSAQKNPTAFYLCASSDFQVGSTEAFFGQGTRLTVV.